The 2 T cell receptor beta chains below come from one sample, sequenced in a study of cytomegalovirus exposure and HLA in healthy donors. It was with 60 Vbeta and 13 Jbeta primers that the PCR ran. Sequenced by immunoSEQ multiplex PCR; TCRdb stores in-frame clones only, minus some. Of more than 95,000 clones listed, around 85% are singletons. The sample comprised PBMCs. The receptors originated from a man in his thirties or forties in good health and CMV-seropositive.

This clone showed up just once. DNA for the CDR3: TGCGCCAGCAGCTTCGACTCTTCCTACGAGCAGTACTTC. It specifies CASSFDSSYEQYF. The rearrangement uses TRBV5-1 and TRBJ2-5; D remains unclear. The J call is doubtful: the DNA matches TRBJ2-7 better. CDR1 and CDR2 (germline): SGHRS, YFSETQ. This CDR3 contains 13 residues.

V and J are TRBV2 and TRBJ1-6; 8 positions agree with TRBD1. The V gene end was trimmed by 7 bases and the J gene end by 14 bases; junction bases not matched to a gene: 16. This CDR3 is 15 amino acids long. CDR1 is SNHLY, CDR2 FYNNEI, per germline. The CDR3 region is CASKVAGQAPSALHF. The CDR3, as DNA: TGTGCCAGCAAAGTCGCGGGACAGGCGCCTTCGGCCCTCCACTTT.